Sequencing of this TCR beta chain was carried out in a study of cytomegalovirus exposure and HLA in healthy donors. Study at large: Out of roughly 200 million T cells, an earlier analysis found over 100 million unique TCR beta sequences in total.

V dropped 5 bases and J dropped 10; count of bases not matched to a gene: 10. CDR3 length equals 15 residues. CDR1 SGHTA and CDR2 FQGNSA come from the germline V gene. PCR used 60 Vbeta primers and 13 Jbeta primers. Clones were read by immunoSEQ multiplex PCR, and TCRdb kept only the in-frame ones, dropping some. The top ten hold more than 1.5% of the sample, which has fewer than 250,000 clones, around 82% seen once. Notes on the study in general: Available immune exposure information was restricted to CMV serostatus only. In a later analysis, at a false discovery rate of 0.05, roughly 17,000 TCR beta sequences matched HLA alleles. TCR beta V- and J-gene trimming, according to a later analysis, was linked to a missense DCLRE1C variant.

This clone has a single count. No antigen is known for it. The V call is TRBV7-2, the J call TRBJ1-6; 8 bases are shared with TRBD1. This clonotype was obtained from a man between 18 and 35 years old in good health and CMV-seronegative. Source material: PBMCs. The CDR3 bases are TGTGCCAGCAGCCCCCGACAGGGGCCCAGGTCACCCCTCCACTTT. Its protein product is CASSPRQGPRSPLHF.